This TCR beta chain was sequenced in a study of PD-1 blockade in classical Hodgkin lymphoma. In the study overall: Nivolumab dosed at 3 mg/kg went to patients intravenously every 2 weeks. Broader study findings: The drivers behind the repertoire differences, possibly disease activity or prior therapy, remain undefined. Newly diagnosed and completely responding patients shared comparable baseline diversity. Reported baseline diversity: healthy donors highest, relapsed/refractory patients lowest.

Trimming took 2 bases from V and 7 from J, leaving 12 bases between them. Germline values: CDR1 SEHNR, CDR2 FQNEAQ (reference sequence). The CDR3 runs to 14 residues. The table came from immunoSEQ multiplex PCR; TCRdb's copy has only in-frame clones and leaves some out. The top ten hold roughly 0.75% of the sample, which has 30,000 to 35,000 clones, 80% to 90% seen once. Time point noted: cycle 4 day 1 (C4D1), after five to seven weeks of nivolumab. Following autologous stem cell transplantation, relapse occurred in every patient, and exposure to brentuximab vedotin varied. From thawed PBMCs, CD4+ T cells were purified using magnetic negative selection. Comment on this clone: Its antigen is not identified.

The TCR originated in a human donor with classical Hodgkin lymphoma. The chain links TRBV7-9 to TRBJ2-1; D perhaps matches TRBD2 (5 bases). Here the sequenced sample was CD4+ T cells from blood, taken before the fourth cycle of nivolumab. CDR3 loop: CASSLWPGMNEQFF. CDR3 DNA: TGTGCCAGCAGCTTATGGCCGGGGATGAATGAGCAGTTCTTC.